This record covers a single T cell receptor (beta chain). Repertoires were generated with immunoSEQ multiplex PCR, while TCRdb's copy carries only in-frame clones and drops some. The data show about 980,000 clones, around three quarters seen once. This sample is drawn from a study of shared clonotypes between healthy human individuals. Trimming left V 3 bases short and J 3 bases short, with 12 bases between. There are 14 residues in the CDR3. CDR1 and CDR2 (germline): SGHAT, FQNNGV. The gene calls are TRBV11-2 and TRBJ2-7; D may match TRBD1 or TRBD2 (5 bases each). This sequence originates from a man aged 18 to 30 in good health. Sequences were obtained from memory CD4+ T cells sorted from blood. Subset reported: CD45RA-negative fraction. The CDR3 DNA reads TGTGCCAGCAGCTTGGGGGTGGGTATCTACGAGCAGTACTTC. Its protein is CASSLGVGIYEQYF. Based on the CDR3 plus reference TRBV11-2 and TRBJ2-7, the full variable domain is EAGVAQSPRYKIIEKRQSVAFWCNPISGHATLYWYQQILGQGPKLLIQFQNNGVVDDSQLPKDRFSAERLKGVDSTLKIQPAKLEDSAVYLCASSLGVGIYEQYFGPGTRLTVT.